These 16 T cell receptor beta chains were all obtained from the same sample, sequenced in a study of PD-1 blockade in classical Hodgkin lymphoma. Every patient had relapsed following autologous stem cell transplantation, and cohorts differed in brentuximab vedotin exposure. Sequenced by immunoSEQ multiplex PCR; TCRdb stores in-frame clones only, minus some. The repertoire holds roughly 14,000 clones, 75% to 85% seen once, with about 26% in the top ten. The sequenced sample was peripheral blood mononuclear cells (PBMCs), obtained before the second cycle of nivolumab. The receptor source for this set is a human donor with classical Hodgkin lymphoma.

The V gene is TRBV18, the J gene TRBJ2-1, with a weak D call TRBD1 (5 bases). Germline CDR1 KGHSH, CDR2 LQKENI. The CDR3 contains 15 residues. The V end lost 5 bases, the J end lost 5 bases, and 16 bases lay between the germline ends. As DNA, the CDR3 is TGTGCCAGCTCAACCCAGGGTTATCCACACAATGAGCAGTTCTTC. It yields the protein CASSTQGYPHNEQFF. Filled out from reference TRBV18 and TRBJ2-1, the complete variable domain reads NAGVMQNPRHLVRRRGQEARLRCSPMKGHSHVYWYRQLPEEGLKFMVYLQKENIIDESGMPKERFSAEFPKEGPSILRIQQVVRGDSAAYFCASSTQGYPHNEQFFGPGTRLTVL.

The chain uses TRBV18 and TRBJ2-5; 7 bases fit TRBD1. Germline-derived CDR1 and CDR2 are KGHSH and LQKENI. After removal of 5 bases from V and 0 bases from J, the junction contained 6 bases not matched to a gene. There are 15 residues in the CDR3. The CDR3 here is CASSFIGTDQETQYF. CDR3 DNA sequence: TGTGCCAGCTCATTTATAGGGACAGACCAAGAGACCCAGTACTTC.

This clone was detected a few times. V usage is TRBV7-8 and J usage is TRBJ2-3, with 13 bases lining up with TRBD2. CDR1 SGHVS and CDR2 FQNEAQ come from the germline V gene. The CDR3 totals 16 residues. J was trimmed by 4 bases and V by 3 bases; bases with no gene match: 4. DNA for the CDR3: TGTGCCAGCAGCTTCCAAACTAGCGGGGGGGCAGATACGCAGTATTTT. This gives the protein CASSFQTSGGADTQYF. The variable domain in full, completed from reference TRBV7-8 and TRBJ2-3, reads GAGVSQSPRYKVAKRGQDVALRCDPISGHVSLFWYQQALGQGPEFLTYFQNEAQLDKSGLPSDRFFAERPEGSVSTLKIQRTQQEDSAVYLCASSFQTSGGADTQYFGPGTRLTVL.

The rearrangement joins TRBV21-1 to TRBJ1-6. TRBV21-1 constitutes a pseudogene. The CDR3 is 20 amino acids. The CDR3 spells CASSKRAGISISSYNSPLHF. The CDR3 coding sequence is TGTGCCAGCAGCAAAAGGGCAGGAATCAGTATCAGCTCCTATAATTCACCCCTCCACTTT.

The chain carries TRBV25-1 and TRBJ2-7; D ambiguous. V was trimmed by 0 bases and J by 6 bases, leaving 12 bases between them. Germline CDR1 MGHDK, CDR2 SYGVNS. The CDR3 extends over 14 amino acids. The CDR3 here is CASSEYSRLGEQYF. CDR3 coding DNA: TGTGCCAGCAGTGAATATAGTCGGTTGGGCGAGCAGTACTTC.

By frequency in the sample, this clone is medium-sized. The genes are TRBV7-2 and TRBJ2-7; D not certain. The V gene lost 0 bases and the J gene lost 2 bases, with 5 bases spanning the gap. The V gene's germline CDR1 is SGHTA and CDR2 FQGNSA. The CDR3 sequence is 13 residues long. This chain's CDR3 is CASSLAVTYEQYF. DNA of the CDR3: TGTGCCAGCAGCTTAGCTGTTACCTACGAGCAGTACTTC.

This clone was observed a handful of times. The J gene is TRBJ2-7, the V gene TRBV5-1, with D perhaps given as TRBD1 or TRBD2 (6 bases each). The CDR3 has 15 residues. Germline V gene lookup returns CDR1 SGHRS and CDR2 YFSETQ. V lost 0 bases and J lost 2, with 12 bases in between. The CDR3 spells CASSLAAGQTYEQYF. In nucleotides, the CDR3 is TGCGCCAGCAGCTTGGCCGCGGGACAAACCTACGAGCAGTACTTC.

V usage is TRBV7-9 and J usage is TRBJ1-6, with a weak D call TRBD1 (6 bases). CDR3 length equals 14 residues. V was pared by 3 bases and J by 10 bases, with 13 bases between. Germline V gene lookup returns CDR1 SEHNR and CDR2 FQNEAQ (reference sequence). In nucleotides, the CDR3 is TGTGCCAGCAGCTTTTCAGGGGTAAGATCACCCCTCCACTTT. This encodes CASSFSGVRSPLHF.

This clone occurred a few times. The CDR3 DNA reads TGTGCCACCTGGAAAGGACAGGGCTATAATTCACCCCTCCACTTT. This translates into CATWKGQGYNSPLHF. The chain has TRBV6-1 and TRBJ1-6; TRBD1 agrees at 8 bases. Germline V gene lookup returns CDR1 MNHNS and CDR2 SASEGT. This CDR3 comprises 15 residues. J lost 3 bases, V lost 10 bases, and 8 bases had no gene match.

Remarks on this clone: Compared with germline, one end of the junction differs, possibly owing to a read error. The chain couples TRBV7-7 to TRBJ2-5; 15 positions agree with TRBD2. The CDR3 contains 16 residues. Germline CDR1 SSHAT, CDR2 FNYEAQ (reference sequence). The DNA of the CDR3 is TGTGCTAGCAGCATGGGACTAGCGGGGGGCCAAGAGACCCAGTACTTC. Protein: CASSMGLAGGQETQYF.

This chain links TRBV4-3 with TRBJ2-4; no definite D call. Trimming removed 0 bases from V and 7 bases from J, with 13 bases in between. CDR1 and CDR2 (germline): LGHNA, YSLEER. The CDR3 runs 15 residues. CDR3 nucleotide sequence: TGCGCCAGCAGCCAAGATGGGCTCCCTGGGAACATTCAGTACTTC. Encoded protein: CASSQDGLPGNIQYF.

V is TRBV7-2 and J is TRBJ2-5; no clear D. CDR1 is SGHTA and CDR2 is FQGNSA in the germline V gene. This CDR3 contains 15 residues. Trimming removed 1 base at V and 4 bases at J, with 13 bases between. The CDR3 loop is CASSLEGAVRETQYF. For the CDR3, the DNA is TGTGCCAGCAGCTTAGAAGGAGCTGTCCGAGAGACCCAGTACTTC.

This clone was found once. The chain combines TRBV5-1 with TRBJ1-5; maybe TRBD1 (6 bases). V lost 2 bases and J lost 1, with 10 bases in between. The V gene's germline CDR1 is SGHRS and CDR2 YFSETQ. The CDR3 has 15 amino acids. This CDR3 is CASSFSGDSNQPQHF. DNA for the CDR3: TGCGCCAGCAGCTTCTCAGGGGACAGCAATCAGCCCCAGCATTTT.

V usage is TRBV5-1 and J usage is TRBJ2-7, with 9 bases identical to TRBD1. CDR1 is SGHRS and CDR2 is YFSETQ in the germline V gene. The V segment lost 4 bases and the J segment 3 bases; nucleotides outside the gene matches: 2. The CDR3 totals 13 residues. The CDR3 spells CASSRTGDYEQYF. The CDR3 DNA follows: TGCGCCAGCAGCCGGACAGGGGACTACGAGCAGTACTTC. Using reference TRBV5-1 and TRBJ2-7 for the parts outside the CDR3, the full variable domain is KAGVTQTPRYLIKTRGQQVTLSCSPISGHRSVSWYQQTPGQGLQFLFEYFSETQRNKGNFPGRFSGRQFSNSRSEMNVSTLELGDSALYLCASSRTGDYEQYFGPGTRLTVT.

CDR3 nucleotide sequence: TGTGCCAGCAGCTTAGGTGGTGGGGGGCCAGAGACCCAGTACTTC. Residues: CASSLGGGGPETQYF. The V and J genes are TRBV5-4 and TRBJ2-5, with D perhaps TRBD1 or TRBD2 (6 bases each). The CDR3 consists of 15 residues. The V gene lost 2 bases and the J gene lost 4 bases, with 15 bases spanning the gap. Germline CDR1 and CDR2: SGHNT and YYREEE (reference sequence).

The CDR3 loop reads CASSLTGMIGYTF. DNA of the CDR3: TGTGCCAGCAGTTTAACAGGGATGATTGGCTACACCTTC. V and J are TRBV6-5 and TRBJ1-2; D is perhaps TRBD1 (6 bases). Germline V lookup: CDR1 MNHEY, CDR2 SVGAGI. This CDR3 is 13 amino acids long. V was shortened by 4 bases and J by 7 bases, with 13 bases between the two germline ends.